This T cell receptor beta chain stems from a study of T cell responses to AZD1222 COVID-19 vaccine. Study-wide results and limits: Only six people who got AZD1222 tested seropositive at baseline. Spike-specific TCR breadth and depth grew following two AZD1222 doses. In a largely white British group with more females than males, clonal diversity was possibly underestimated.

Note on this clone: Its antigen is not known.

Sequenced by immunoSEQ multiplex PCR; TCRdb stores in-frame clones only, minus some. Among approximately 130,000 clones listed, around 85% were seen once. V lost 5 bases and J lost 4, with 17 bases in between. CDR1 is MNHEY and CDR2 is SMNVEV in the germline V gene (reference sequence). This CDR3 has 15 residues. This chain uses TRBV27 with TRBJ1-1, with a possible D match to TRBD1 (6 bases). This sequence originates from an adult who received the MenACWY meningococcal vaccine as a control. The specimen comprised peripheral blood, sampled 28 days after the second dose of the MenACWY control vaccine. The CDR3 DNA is TGTGCCAGCAGTCCTAGTGCGGGGGGCGGCACTGAAGCTTTCTTT. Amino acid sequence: CASSPSAGGGTEAFF.